This TCR beta chain came from a study of blood T cell repertoires in COVID-19. Overall study context: T cells, B-cell-depleted T cells, or PBMCs supplied cDNA or gDNA.

The cohort comprised adults aged about 18 to 100 years residing in under 25 US areas. Cohort 3 donors counted as recovered after two negative PCRs, clearance, or resolved symptoms. Profiled with immunoSEQ multiplex PCR; TCRdb holds only in-frame clones, not every one. The table lists around 190,000 clones, over 75% of them singletons. Germline CDR1 and CDR2: KGHSH and LQKENI. The CDR3 is 14 residues long. With 5 bases removed from V and 3 bases from J, the gap between germline ends came to 11 bases. The sequence derives from a man aged 40-50 years who had recovered from COVID-19. J is TRBJ2-1 and V is TRBV18, with D unclear. The sequenced sample consisted of PBMCs or T cells enriched from blood (not recorded which). The CDR3 nucleotides are TGTGCCAGCTCAAGTACCGGTCTCTACAATGAGCAGTTCTTC. Encoded protein: CASSSTGLYNEQFF.